This entry concerns a single T cell receptor (beta chain). Germline CDR1 and CDR2: SGHRS and YFSETQ. There are 15 residues in the CDR3. V was pared by 7 bases and J by 0 bases, with 15 bases between. Sequencing was performed with immunoSEQ multiplex PCR; in TCRdb, only in-frame clones are kept and a portion is missing. The sample lists hundreds of thousands of clones, under 90% occurring once. The sample belongs to a study of blood T cell repertoires in COVID-19. What was sequenced was peripheral blood. This sequence originates from a man between 45 and 60 years old with COVID-19, enrolled during active disease. This chain links TRBV5-1 with TRBJ2-3; D may be TRBD1 (5 bases). CDR3 sequence (DNA): TGCGCCAGCGCGATCAGTGGGGCAAGCACAGATACGCAGTATTTT. Its translation: CASAISGASTDTQYF.